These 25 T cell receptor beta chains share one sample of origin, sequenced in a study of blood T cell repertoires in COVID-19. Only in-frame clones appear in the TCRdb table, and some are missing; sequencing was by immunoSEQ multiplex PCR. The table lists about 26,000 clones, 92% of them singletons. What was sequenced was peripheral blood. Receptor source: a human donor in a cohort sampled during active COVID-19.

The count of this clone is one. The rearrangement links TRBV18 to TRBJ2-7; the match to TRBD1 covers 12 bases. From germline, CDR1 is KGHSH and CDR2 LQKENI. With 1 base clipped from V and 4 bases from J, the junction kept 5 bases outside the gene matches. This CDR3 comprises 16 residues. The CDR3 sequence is CASSPLGTGGGYEQYF. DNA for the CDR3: TGTGCCAGCTCACCACTAGGGACAGGGGGCGGATACGAGCAGTACTTC.

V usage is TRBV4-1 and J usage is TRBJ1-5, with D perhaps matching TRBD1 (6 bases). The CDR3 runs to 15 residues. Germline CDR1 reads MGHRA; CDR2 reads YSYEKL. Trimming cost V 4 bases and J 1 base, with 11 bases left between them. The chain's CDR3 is CASSRLGQSNQPQHF. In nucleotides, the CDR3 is TGCGCCAGCAGCCGACTCGGACAGAGCAATCAGCCCCAGCATTTT.

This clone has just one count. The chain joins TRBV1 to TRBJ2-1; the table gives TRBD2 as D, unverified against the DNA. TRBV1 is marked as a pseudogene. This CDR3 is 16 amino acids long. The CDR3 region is CTSSQVPFPSYNEQFF. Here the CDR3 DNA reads TGCACCAGCAGCCAAGTCCCCTTCCCCTCCTACAATGAGCAGTTCTTC.

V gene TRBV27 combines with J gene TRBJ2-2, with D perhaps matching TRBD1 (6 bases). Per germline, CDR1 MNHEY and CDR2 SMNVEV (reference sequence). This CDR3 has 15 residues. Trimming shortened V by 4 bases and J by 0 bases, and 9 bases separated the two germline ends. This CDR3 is CASSSRTANTGELFF. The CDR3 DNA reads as TGTGCCAGCAGTTCTCGGACAGCGAACACCGGGGAGCTGTTTTTT.

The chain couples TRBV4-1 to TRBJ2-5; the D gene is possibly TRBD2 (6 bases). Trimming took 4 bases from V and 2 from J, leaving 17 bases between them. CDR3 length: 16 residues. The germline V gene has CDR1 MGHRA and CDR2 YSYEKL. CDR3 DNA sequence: TGCGCCAGCAGCCGGGAGAGGGGACTCAAACAAGAGACCCAGTACTTC. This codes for CASSRERGLKQETQYF.

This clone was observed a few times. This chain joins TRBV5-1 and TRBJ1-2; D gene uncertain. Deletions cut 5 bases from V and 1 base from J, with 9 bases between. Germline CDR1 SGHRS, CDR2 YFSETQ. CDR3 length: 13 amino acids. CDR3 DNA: TGCGCCAGCAGGCCGGAGAATAACTATGGCTACACCTTC. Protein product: CASRPENNYGYTF.

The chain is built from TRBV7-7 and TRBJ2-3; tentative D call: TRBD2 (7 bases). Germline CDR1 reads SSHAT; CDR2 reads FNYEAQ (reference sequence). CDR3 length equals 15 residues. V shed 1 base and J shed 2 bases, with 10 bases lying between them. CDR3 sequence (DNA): TGTGCCAGCAGCTTAGGGGGGGGGCCCACAGATACGCAGTATTTT. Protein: CASSLGGGPTDTQYF. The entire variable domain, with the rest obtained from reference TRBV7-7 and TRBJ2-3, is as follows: GAGVSQSPRYKVTKRGQDVTLRCDPISSHATLYWYQQALGQGPEFLTYFNYEAQPDKSGLPSDRFSAERPEGSISTLTIQRTEQRDSAMYRCASSLGGGPTDTQYFGPGTRLTVL.

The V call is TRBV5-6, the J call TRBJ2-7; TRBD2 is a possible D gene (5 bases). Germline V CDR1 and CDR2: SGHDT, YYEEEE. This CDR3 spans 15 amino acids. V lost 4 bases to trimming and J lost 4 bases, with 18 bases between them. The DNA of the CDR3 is TGTGCCAGCAGCCTAGGGTGGCCAGCGGATTACGAGCAGTACGTC. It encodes CASSLGWPADYEQYV.

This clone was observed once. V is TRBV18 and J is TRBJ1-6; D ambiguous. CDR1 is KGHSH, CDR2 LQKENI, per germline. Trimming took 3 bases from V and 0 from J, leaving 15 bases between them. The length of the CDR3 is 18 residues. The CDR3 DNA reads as TGTGCCAGCTCACCCCGGAGACTGCCCGGCTCCTATAATTCACCCCTCCACTTT. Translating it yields CASSPRRLPGSYNSPLHF.

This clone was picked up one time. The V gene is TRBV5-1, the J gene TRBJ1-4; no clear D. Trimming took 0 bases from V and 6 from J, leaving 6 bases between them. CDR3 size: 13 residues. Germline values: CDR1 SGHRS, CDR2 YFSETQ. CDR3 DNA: TGCGCCAGCAGCTTGGCTGCAGATGAAAAACTGTTTTTT. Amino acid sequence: CASSLAADEKLFF.

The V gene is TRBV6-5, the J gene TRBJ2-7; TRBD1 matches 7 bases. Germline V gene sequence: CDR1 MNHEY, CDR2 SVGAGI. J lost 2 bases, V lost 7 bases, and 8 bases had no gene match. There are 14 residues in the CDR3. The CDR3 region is CASTHRDRAYEQYV. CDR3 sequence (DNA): TGTGCCAGCACGCACCGGGACAGAGCCTACGAGCAGTACGTC.

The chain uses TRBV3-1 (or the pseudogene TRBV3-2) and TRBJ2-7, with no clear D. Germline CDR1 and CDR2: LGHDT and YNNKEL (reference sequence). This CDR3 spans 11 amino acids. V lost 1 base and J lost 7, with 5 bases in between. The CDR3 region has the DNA TGTGCCAGCAGCCAAGTCAATGAGCAGTACTTC. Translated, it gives CASSQVNEQYF.

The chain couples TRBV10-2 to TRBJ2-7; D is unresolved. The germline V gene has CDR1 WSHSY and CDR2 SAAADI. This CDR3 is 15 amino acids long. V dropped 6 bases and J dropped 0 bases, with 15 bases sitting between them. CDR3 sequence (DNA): TGCGCCAGCAGGGAGAATAGACTGCTCTCCTACGAGCAGTACGTC. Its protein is CASRENRLLSYEQYV.

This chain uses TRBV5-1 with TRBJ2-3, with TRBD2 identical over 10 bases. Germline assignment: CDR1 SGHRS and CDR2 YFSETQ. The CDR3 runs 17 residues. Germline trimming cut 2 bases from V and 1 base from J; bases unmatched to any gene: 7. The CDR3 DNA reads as TGCGCCAGCAGCTTCCTAGCGGGGGAAGTTCGCACAGATACGCAGTATTTT. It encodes CASSFLAGEVRTDTQYF.

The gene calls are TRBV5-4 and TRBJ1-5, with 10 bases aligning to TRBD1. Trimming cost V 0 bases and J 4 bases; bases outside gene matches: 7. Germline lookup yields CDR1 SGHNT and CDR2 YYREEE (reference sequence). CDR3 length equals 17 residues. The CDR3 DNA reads TGTGCCAGCAGCTTGGTTTGGACAGGGGGAGGTAATCAGCCCCAGCATTTT. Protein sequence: CASSLVWTGGGNQPQHF.

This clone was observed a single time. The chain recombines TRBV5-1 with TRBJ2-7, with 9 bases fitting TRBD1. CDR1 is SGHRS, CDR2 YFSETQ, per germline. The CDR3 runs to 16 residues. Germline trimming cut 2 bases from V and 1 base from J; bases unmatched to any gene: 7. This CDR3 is CASSFLPGQGSYEQYF. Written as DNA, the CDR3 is TGCGCCAGCAGCTTCTTACCGGGACAGGGTTCCTACGAGCAGTACTTC.

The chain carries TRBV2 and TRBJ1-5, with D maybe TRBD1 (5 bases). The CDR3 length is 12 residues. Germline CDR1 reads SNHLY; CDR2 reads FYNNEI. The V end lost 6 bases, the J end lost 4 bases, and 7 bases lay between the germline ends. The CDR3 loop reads CASRAGNQPQHF. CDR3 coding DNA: TGTGCCAGCAGGGCAGGGAATCAGCCCCAGCATTTT.

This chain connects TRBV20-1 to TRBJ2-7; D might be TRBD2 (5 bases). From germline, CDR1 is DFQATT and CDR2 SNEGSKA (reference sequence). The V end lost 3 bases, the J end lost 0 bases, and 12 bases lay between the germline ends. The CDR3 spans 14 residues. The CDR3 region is CSASPLADSYEQYF. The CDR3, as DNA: TGCAGTGCTAGTCCCCTAGCCGACTCCTACGAGCAGTACTTC.

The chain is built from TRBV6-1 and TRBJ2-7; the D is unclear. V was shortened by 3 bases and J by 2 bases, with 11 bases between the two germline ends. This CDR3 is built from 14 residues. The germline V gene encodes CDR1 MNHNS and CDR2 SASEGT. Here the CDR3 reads CASSELDRPYEQYV. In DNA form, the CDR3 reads TGTGCCAGCAGTGAGCTAGATAGGCCCTACGAGCAGTACGTC.

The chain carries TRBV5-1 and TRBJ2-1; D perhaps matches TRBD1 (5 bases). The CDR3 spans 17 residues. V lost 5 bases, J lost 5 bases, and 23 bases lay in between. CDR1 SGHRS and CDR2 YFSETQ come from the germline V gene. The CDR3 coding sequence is TGCGCCAGCAGTTCCCTCGTGTCTGGGGCTTTAAACAATGAGCAGTTCTTC. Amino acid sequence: CASSSLVSGALNNEQFF.

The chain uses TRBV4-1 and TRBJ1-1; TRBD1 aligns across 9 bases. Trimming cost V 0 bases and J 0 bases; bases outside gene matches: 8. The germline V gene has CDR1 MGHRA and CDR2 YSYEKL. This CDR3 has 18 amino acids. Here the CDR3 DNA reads TGCGCCAGCAGCCAAGATAGGTTCGGACAGGGGTTGAACACTGAAGCTTTCTTT. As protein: CASSQDRFGQGLNTEAFF.

CDR3 sequence: CASSEGNNLQETQYF. In nucleotides, the CDR3 is TGTGCCAGCAGTGAAGGAAACAATTTGCAGGAGACCCAGTACTTC. V usage is TRBV6-1 and J usage is TRBJ2-5; D not resolved. CDR1 is MNHNS and CDR2 is SASEGT in the germline V gene. This CDR3 comprises 15 residues. Trimming cost V 1 base and J 5 bases, with 14 bases left between them.

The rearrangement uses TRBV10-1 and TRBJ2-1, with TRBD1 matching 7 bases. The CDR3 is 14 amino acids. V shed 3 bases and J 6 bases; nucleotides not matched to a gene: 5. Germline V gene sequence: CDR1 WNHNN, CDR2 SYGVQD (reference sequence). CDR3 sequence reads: CASSERQGSNEQFF. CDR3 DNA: TGCGCCAGCAGTGAAAGACAGGGTTCCAATGAGCAGTTCTTC.

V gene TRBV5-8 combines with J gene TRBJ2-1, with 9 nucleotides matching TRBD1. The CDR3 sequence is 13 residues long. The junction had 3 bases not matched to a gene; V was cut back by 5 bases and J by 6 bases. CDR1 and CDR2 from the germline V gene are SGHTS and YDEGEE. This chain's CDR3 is CASSRDRANEQFF. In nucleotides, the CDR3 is TGTGCCAGCAGTCGGGACAGGGCCAATGAGCAGTTCTTC.

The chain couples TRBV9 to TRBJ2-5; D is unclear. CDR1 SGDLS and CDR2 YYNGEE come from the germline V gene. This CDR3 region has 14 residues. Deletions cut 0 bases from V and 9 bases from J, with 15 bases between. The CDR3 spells CASSVGERWQAQYF. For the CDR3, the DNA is TGTGCCAGCAGCGTAGGAGAACGGTGGCAGGCCCAGTACTTC.